The clone carrying this T cell receptor beta chain was counted once. This specimen belongs to a study of blood T cell repertoires in COVID-19. Study summary: Spain, Italy and the United States supplied samples that represented acute and convalescent COVID-19. PBMCs, B-cell-depleted T cells, or T cells were the source of the cDNA or gDNA that made up the material.

Here immunoSEQ multiplex PCR was the method, and the copy in TCRdb shows in-frame clones only, minus some. The table lists about 180,000 clones, more than 75% of them singletons, with around 2.6% in the top ten. The CDR3 has 14 residues. V shed 1 base and J 4 bases; nucleotides not matched to a gene: 4. Germline V gene lookup returns CDR1 SGHRS and CDR2 YFSETQ. Sequencing input: peripheral blood. This sequence originates from a man aged 35-49 years with active or convalescent COVID-19. The chain couples TRBV5-1 to TRBJ2-5; 7 nucleotides align to TRBD1. For the CDR3, the DNA is TGCGCCAGCAGCTTGAGGGGGCAGGGAGAGACCCAGTACTTC. Residues: CASSLRGQGETQYF.